The TCR beta chain described here comes from a study of CD8+ T cells in alopecia areata. Overall study findings and caveats: Against the mouse data, patients shared TCRs less clearly, possibly for HLA reasons.

The sequencing template was cDNA reverse transcribed from extracted RNA. Profiled with immunoSEQ multiplex PCR; TCRdb holds only in-frame clones, not every one. The profile covers 140,000 to 150,000 clones, with 62% appearing a single time and 30% to 45% taken by the ten largest. Details on this clone: The antigen remains undetermined.

The CDR3 loop spans 11 amino acids. With 6 bases removed from V and 4 bases from J, the gap between germline ends came to 7 bases. Germline lookup yields CDR1 SGHRS and CDR2 YFSETQ. The sequence was obtained from a human donor in good health. The V call is TRBV5-1, the J call TRBJ1-1; D is uncertain. Specimen: CD8+ T cells sorted from blood. As DNA, the CDR3 is TGCGCCAGCACGGGAGGCACTGAAGCTTTCTTT. Residues: CASTGGTEAFF.